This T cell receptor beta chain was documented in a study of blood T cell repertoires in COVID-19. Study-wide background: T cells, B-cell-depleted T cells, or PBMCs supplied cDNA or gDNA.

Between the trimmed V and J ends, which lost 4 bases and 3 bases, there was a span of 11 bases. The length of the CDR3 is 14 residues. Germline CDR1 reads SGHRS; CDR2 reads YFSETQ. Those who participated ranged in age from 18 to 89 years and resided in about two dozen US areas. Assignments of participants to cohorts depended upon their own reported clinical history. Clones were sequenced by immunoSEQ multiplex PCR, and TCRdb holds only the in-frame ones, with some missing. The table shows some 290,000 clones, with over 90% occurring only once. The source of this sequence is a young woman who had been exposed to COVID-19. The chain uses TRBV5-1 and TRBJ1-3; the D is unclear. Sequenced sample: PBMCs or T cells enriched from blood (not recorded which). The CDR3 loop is CASSPNLGGNTIYF. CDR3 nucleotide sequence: TGCGCCAGCAGCCCGAACCTCGGTGGAAACACCATATATTTT.